This is a list of T cell receptor beta chains from one sample in a study of Graves' ophthalmopathy and Graves' hyperthyroidism. TCRdb itself ran the multiplex PCR reads through MiXCR, one entry per CDR3 protein. The sample carries about 380,000 distinct CDR3 sequences, less than 20% recorded once. Sequencing input: peripheral blood. These receptors were taken from a woman aged 18-35 years with stable Graves' hyperthyroidism. Each CDR3 is given with its conserved first and last residue. D genes are given only for firm matches. The size field is filled for only some rows; it gives once, few, many or a size class.

clone_size	v_call	d_call	j_call	cdr3_nt	cdr3_aa
many	TRBV6-5	TRBD1	TRBJ1-1	TGTGCCAGCAGTACATCGACAGGGGCCACTGAAGCTTTCTTT	CASSTSTGATEAFF
many	TRBV12-3/TRBV12-4	-	TRBJ1-2	TGTGCCAGCAGTTTAGGGGGCAGGGAAAACTATGGCTACACCTTC	CASSLGGRENYGYTF
many	TRBV12-5	-	TRBJ1-1	TGTGCTAGTGGTCGGCAGGGGTACACTGAAGCTTTCTTT	CASGRQGYTEAFF
many	TRBV29-1	-	TRBJ1-2	TGCAGCGTTGCCGGGGCCCGGGGGGCGCGTGGCTACACCTTC	CSVAGARGARGYTF
many	TRBV2	TRBD2	TRBJ2-7	TGTGCCAGCAGTGCCGAAATGGGGGGGAAGCAGTACTTC	CASSAEMGGKQYF
few	TRBV11-2	-	TRBJ2-7	TGTGCCAGCAGCTTAGTGGTCCAGGGGACCTACGAGCAGTACTTC	CASSLVVQGTYEQYF
many	TRBV7-2	-	TRBJ1-1	TGTGCCAGCAGCTTCGGCCGGTCGAACACTGAAGCTTTCTTT	CASSFGRSNTEAFF
-	TRBV9	-	TRBJ1-5	TGTGCCAGCAGCTCCGCGGGGGGGGCTGGTCAGCCCCAGCATTTT	CASSSAGGAGQPQHF
many	TRBV20-1	-	TRBJ2-4	TGCAGTGCTAGAGATCCACGGGGGGCGAAAAACATTCAGTACTTC	CSARDPRGAKNIQYF
-	TRBV7-3	-	TRBJ2-7	TGTGCCAGCAGCTCACTAGTCTTCTGGACCTTCGAGCAGTACTTC	CASSSLVFWTFEQYF
-	TRBV5-1	TRBD2	TRBJ2-7	TGCGCCAGCAGCCTCGAGGGGCTAGCGGGAGGATTCTACTACGAGCAGTACTTC	CASSLEGLAGGFYYEQYF
few	TRBV7-8	-	TRBJ2-7	TGTGCCAGCAGCTTAGCTCCCGGGGCGCAAACCCACTACTACGAGCAGTACTTC	CASSLAPGAQTHYYEQYF
many	TRBV19	-	TRBJ2-7	TGTGCCAGTAGTAGACAAGGGTACTACGAGCAGTACTTC	CASSRQGYYEQYF
many	TRBV11-2	-	TRBJ1-1	TGTGCCAGCAGCTTAGTATTCCAGGGGAACACTGAAGCTTTCTTT	CASSLVFQGNTEAFF
many	TRBV7-8	-	TRBJ1-1	TGTGCCAGCAGCGTCCTTCCGGGACAAGCGAACGGTGAAGCTTTCTTT	CASSVLPGQANGEAFF
many	TRBV20-1	TRBD1	TRBJ1-2	TGCAGTGCTAGAGGGACAGGCTCATTCAACTATGGCTACACCTTC	CSARGTGSFNYGYTF
many	TRBV29-1	-	TRBJ1-1	TGCAGCGCAGGACGGGAGAACACTGAAGCTTTCTTT	CSAGRENTEAFF
many	TRBV7-2	TRBD1	TRBJ1-5	TGTGCCAGCAGCTTGCCGGGACAGGGGCGTCAGCCCCAGCATTTT	CASSLPGQGRQPQHF
many	TRBV11-1	-	TRBJ1-2	TGTGCCAGCAGCCCCGGTCGGTGGGGTTCTAACTATGGCTACACCTTC	CASSPGRWGSNYGYTF
many	TRBV7-9	TRBD2	TRBJ2-7	TGTGCCAGCAGCCCCGGACTAGCGGGGGGGCCGGGGGAGCAGTACTTC	CASSPGLAGGPGEQYF
many	TRBV19	-	TRBJ2-7	TGTGCCAGTAGTATGTCGACAGCCTTTGGCGTTTACGAGCAGTACTTC	CASSMSTAFGVYEQYF
many	TRBV20-1	TRBD1	TRBJ2-7	TGCAGTGCTACTACCGGGACAGCCGCCTACGAGCAGTACTTC	CSATTGTAAYEQYF
many	TRBV20-1	TRBD1	TRBJ2-7	TGCAGTGCTAGAGCGTTACAGGGGTCCTACGAGCAGTACTTC	CSARALQGSYEQYF
many	TRBV28	-	TRBJ2-7	TGTGCCAGCAGTTTATGGCTGAGGATCTACGAGCAGTACTTC	CASSLWLRIYEQYF
many	TRBV12-3/TRBV12-4	-	TRBJ1-1	TGTGCCAGCAGAACCGACGGGACACCAGAAGCTTTCTTT	CASRTDGTPEAFF
many	TRBV9	-	TRBJ1-6	TGTGCCAGCAGCGGTGGGTACGGGACTACTAATTCACCCCTCCACTTT	CASSGGYGTTNSPLHF
-	TRBV2	-	TRBJ1-1	TGTGCCAGCAGCCAAACAGACACTGAAGCTTTCTTT	CASSQTDTEAFF
many	TRBV6-1	-	TRBJ1-5	TGTGCCAGCAGTGAGAGTTGGGGGAGCAATCAGCCCCAGCATTTT	CASSESWGSNQPQHF
many	TRBV19	-	TRBJ1-1	TGTGCCAGTAACACCCAGCTGACAGGTATTGAAGCTTTCTTT	CASNTQLTGIEAFF
many	TRBV6-8	-	TRBJ1-6	TGTGCCAGCAGACTCGACAGTCTCAGATCACCCCTCCACTTT	CASRLDSLRSPLHF
many	TRBV7-8	-	TRBJ1-5	TGTGCCAGCAGCGAAAACAGAAACAGCAATCAGCCCCAGCATTTT	CASSENRNSNQPQHF
many	TRBV19	-	TRBJ1-5	TGTGCCAGTAGTATAGAGTCGGGGTGGGTTGGCGGCAATCAGCCCCAGCATTTT	CASSIESGWVGGNQPQHF
many	TRBV11-2	-	TRBJ1-6	TGTGCCAGCAGCGACCGCTTTCGTTCACCCCTCCACTTT	CASSDRFRSPLHF
many	TRBV12-3/TRBV12-4	-	TRBJ1-2	TGTGCCAGCAGAACTACGTGGGACACCGATGGCTACACCTTC	CASRTTWDTDGYTF
many	TRBV2	TRBD1	TRBJ1-6	TGTGCCAGCAGTGACCCAGACAGGGCACTCGGTTCACCCCTCCACTTT	CASSDPDRALGSPLHF
many	TRBV12-3/TRBV12-4	-	TRBJ1-1	TGTGCCAGCAGTCCCTACAGGTCCAGAAGGGGTGAAGCTTTCTTT	CASSPYRSRRGEAFF
many	TRBV2	TRBD2	TRBJ2-3	TGTGCCAGCAAAAGACTAGCCGGAGATACGCAGTATTTT	CASKRLAGDTQYF
many	TRBV12-3/TRBV12-4	-	TRBJ1-2	TGTGCCAGCGATAACCGGGGGTCCAACTATGGCTACACCTTC	CASDNRGSNYGYTF
many	TRBV5-6	-	TRBJ2-7	TGTGCCAGCAGCTTGGCCGGGGATACCGAGCAGTACTTC	CASSLAGDTEQYF
-	TRBV6-1	-	TRBJ2-7	TGTGCCAGCAGTGAAGACGAGGGGTACGGGACGCGGGATTACTTC	CASSEDEGYGTRDYF
many	TRBV20-1	-	TRBJ1-1	TGCAGTGCCACCCCGTTCGAAGGTAGCACTGAAGCTTTCTTT	CSATPFEGSTEAFF